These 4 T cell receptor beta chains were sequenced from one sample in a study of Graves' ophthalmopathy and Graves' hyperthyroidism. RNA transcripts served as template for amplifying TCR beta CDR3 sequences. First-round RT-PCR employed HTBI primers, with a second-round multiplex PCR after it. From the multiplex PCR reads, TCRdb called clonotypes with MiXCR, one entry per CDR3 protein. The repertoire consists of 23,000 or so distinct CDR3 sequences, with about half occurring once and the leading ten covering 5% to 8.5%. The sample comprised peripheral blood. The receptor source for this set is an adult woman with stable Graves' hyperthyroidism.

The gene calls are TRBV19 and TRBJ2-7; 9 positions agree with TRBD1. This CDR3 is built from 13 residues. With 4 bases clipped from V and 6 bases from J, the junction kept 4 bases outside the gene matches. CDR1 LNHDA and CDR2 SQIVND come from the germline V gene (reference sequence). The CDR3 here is CASSTGTGREQYF. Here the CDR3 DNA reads TGTGCCAGTAGTACCGGGACAGGGCGCGAGCAGTACTTC.

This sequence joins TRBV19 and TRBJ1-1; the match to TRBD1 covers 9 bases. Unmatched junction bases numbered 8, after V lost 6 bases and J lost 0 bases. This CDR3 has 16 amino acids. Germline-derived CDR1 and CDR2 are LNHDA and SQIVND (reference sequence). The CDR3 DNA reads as TGTGCCAGTAGCCCGACAGGGGGGGAGATGAACACTGAAGCTTTCTTT. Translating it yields CASSPTGGEMNTEAFF. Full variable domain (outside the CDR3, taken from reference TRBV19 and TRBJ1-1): DGGITQSPKYLFRKEGQNVTLSCEQNLNHDAMYWYRQDPGQGLRLIYYSQIVNDFQKGDIAEGYSVSREKKESFPLTVTSAQKNPTAFYLCASSPTGGEMNTEAFFGQGTRLTVV.

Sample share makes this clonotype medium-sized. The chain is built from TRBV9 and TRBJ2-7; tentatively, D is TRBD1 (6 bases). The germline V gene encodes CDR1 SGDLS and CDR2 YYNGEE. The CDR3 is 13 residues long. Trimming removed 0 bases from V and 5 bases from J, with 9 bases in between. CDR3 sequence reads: CASSVEPGDEQYF. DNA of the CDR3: TGTGCCAGCAGCGTAGAGCCAGGGGACGAGCAGTACTTC.

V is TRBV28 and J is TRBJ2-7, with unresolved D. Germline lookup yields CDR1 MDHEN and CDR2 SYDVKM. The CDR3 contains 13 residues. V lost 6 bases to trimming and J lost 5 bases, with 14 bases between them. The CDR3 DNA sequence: TGTGCCAGCAGAAGCCATGGAATAGACGAGCAGTACTTC. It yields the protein CASRSHGIDEQYF.